Sequencing of this TCR beta chain was carried out in a study of OX40 agonist ivuxolimab in advanced cancers. Only in-frame clones appear in the TCRdb table, and some are missing; sequencing was by immunoSEQ multiplex PCR. The table includes some 19,000 clones, 72% detected once. The CDR3 has 17 amino acids. The V and J ends lost 5 bases and 2 bases, in that order; junction bases with no gene match: 9. Germline lookup yields CDR1 LGHNA and CDR2 YNFKEQ. Material: CD4+ or CD8+ T cells sorted from blood, obtained in a trial of the OX40 agonist ivuxolimab. The rearrangement uses TRBV4-2 and TRBJ2-3; TRBD2 matches at 11 bases. The source of this sequence is an adult with an advanced solid tumor such as melanoma, head and neck, liver or kidney cancer. CDR3 loop: CASSIRLAGGPTDTQYF. The CDR3 nucleotides are TGTGCCAGCAGCATAAGGCTAGCGGGGGGCCCCACAGATACGCAGTATTTT.